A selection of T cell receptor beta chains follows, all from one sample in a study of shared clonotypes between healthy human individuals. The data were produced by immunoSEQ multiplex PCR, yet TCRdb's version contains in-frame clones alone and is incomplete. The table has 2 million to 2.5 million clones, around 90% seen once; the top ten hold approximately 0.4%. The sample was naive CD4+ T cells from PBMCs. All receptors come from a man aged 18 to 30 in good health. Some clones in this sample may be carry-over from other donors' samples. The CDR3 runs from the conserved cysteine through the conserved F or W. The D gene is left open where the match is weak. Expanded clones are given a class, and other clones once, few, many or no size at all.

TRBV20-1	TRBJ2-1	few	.	TGCAGTGCTAGAGGGGATGCTGAGCAGTTCTTC	CSARGDAEQFF
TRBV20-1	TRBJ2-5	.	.	TGCAGTGCTAAAACAAGACAGGACCGGTACTTC	CSAKTRQDRYF
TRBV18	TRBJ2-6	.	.	TGTGCCAGCTCGGGTGCCCCTGGGGCCAACGTCCTGACTTTC	CASSGAPGANVLTF
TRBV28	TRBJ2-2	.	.	TGTGCCAGCAGTTCGTGGGGACGGAACACCGGGGAGCTGTTTTTT	CASSSWGRNTGELFF
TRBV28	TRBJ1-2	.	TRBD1	TGTGCCAGCAGTTTAAACCAGGGGGCAGGCTATGGCTACACCTTC	CASSLNQGAGYGYTF
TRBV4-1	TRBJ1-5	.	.	TGCGCCAGCAGCCAAGGCCCCAGGGTCAAATATAGCAATCAGCCCCAGCATTTT	CASSQGPRVKYSNQPQHF
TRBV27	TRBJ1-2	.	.	TGTGCCAGCAGTTTAAAGCCCCGGGACTATGGCTACACCTTC	CASSLKPRDYGYTF
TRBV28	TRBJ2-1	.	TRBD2	TGTGCCAGCAGTTTCCCGCGGGAGGGCCTGTTTGAGCAGTTCTTC	CASSFPREGLFEQFF
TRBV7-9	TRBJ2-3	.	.	TGTGCCAGCAGCTTAGCGAGTTTCAGCTCTAGCACAGATACGCAGTATTTT	CASSLASFSSSTDTQYF
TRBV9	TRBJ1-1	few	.	TGTGCCAGCAGCGTAACCGGGCGCACTGAAGCTTTCTTT	CASSVTGRTEAFF
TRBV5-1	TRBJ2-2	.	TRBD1	TGCGCCAGCAGCAAGGACAGGTCGAACACCGGGGAGCTGTTTTTT	CASSKDRSNTGELFF
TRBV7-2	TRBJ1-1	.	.	TGTGCCAGCAGCTTAACGCCAAACACTGAAGCTTTCTTT	CASSLTPNTEAFF
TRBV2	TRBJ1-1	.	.	TGTGCCAGCAGTGGATCGAGAGGGGAGACTGAAGCTTTCTTT	CASSGSRGETEAFF
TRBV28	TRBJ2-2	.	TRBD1	TGTGCCAGCAGTTTTGAGGGGGCGAGAACCGGGGAGCTGTTTTTT	CASSFEGARTGELFF
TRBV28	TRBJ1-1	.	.	TGTGCCTGCAGGCCCTCTGCGGGGACCTTCACTGAAGCTTTCTTT	CACRPSAGTFTEAFF
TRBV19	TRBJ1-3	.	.	TGTGCCAGTAGTCCCTCGGGGGCAGATGGAAACACCATATATTTT	CASSPSGADGNTIYF
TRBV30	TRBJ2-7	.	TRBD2	TGTGCCTGGAGTAGCGGGAGGTCCTACGAGCAGTACTTC	CAWSSGRSYEQYF
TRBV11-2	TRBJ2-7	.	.	TGTGCCAGCAGCTTAGCCAGCTCCGGGACACCATCCTACGAGCAGTACTTC	CASSLASSGTPSYEQYF
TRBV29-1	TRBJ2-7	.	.	TGCAGCGTTGGGGCAAGAAGCGAGCAGTACTTC	CSVGARSEQYF
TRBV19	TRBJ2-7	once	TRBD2	TGTGCCAGTAGTATGGGTGGGAGGGGAAACGAGCAGTACTTC	CASSMGGRGNEQYF
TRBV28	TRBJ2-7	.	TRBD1	TGTGCCAGCAGTACAGGGGACTACGAGCAGTACTTC	CASSTGDYEQYF
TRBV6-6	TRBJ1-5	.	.	TGTGCCAGCAGCACCCGGGCGATTGGTCAGCCCCAGCATTTT	CASSTRAIGQPQHF
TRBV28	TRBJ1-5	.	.	TGTGCCAGCAGTTTTAGACAGAAAAATCAGCCCCAGCATTTT	CASSFRQKNQPQHF
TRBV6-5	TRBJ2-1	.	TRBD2	TGTGCCAGCAGTTACGTCGGGACTAGCGGGAGAGGGGAGCAGTTCTTC	CASSYVGTSGRGEQFF
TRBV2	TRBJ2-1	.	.	TGTGCCACCCGACTGTGGTCCTACAATGAGCAGTTCTTC	CATRLWSYNEQFF
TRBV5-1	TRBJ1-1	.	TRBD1	TGCGCCAGCAGCCCGCCAGGGACAGGGAAGAACACTGAAGCTTTCTTT	CASSPPGTGKNTEAFF
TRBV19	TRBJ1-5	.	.	TGTGCCAGTAGTATGGACAGACAGTATAGCAATCAGCCCCAGCATTTT	CASSMDRQYSNQPQHF
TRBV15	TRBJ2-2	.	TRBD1	TGTGCCACCAGCAGGGACAGGGGGCGAACCGGGGAGCTGTTTTTT	CATSRDRGRTGELFF
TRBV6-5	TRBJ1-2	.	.	TGTGCCAGCAGTTACTCGATGGGAGGAGAGGGCTACACCTTC	CASSYSMGGEGYTF
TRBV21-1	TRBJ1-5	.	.	TGTGCCAGCAGCAAAGATGATAGCAATCAGCCCCAGCATTTT	CASSKDDSNQPQHF
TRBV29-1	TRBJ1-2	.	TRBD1	TGCAGCGATGGGACAGGGGTGGGCTATGGCTACACCTTC	CSDGTGVGYGYTF
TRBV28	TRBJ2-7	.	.	TGTGCCAGCATGCCCCCTTACGGGATCGGATCCTACGAGCAGTACTTC	CASMPPYGIGSYEQYF
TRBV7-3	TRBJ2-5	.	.	TGTGCCAGCAGCTTAAAAACCTTTGGGGACCAGTACTTC	CASSLKTFGDQYF
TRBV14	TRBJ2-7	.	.	TGTGCCAGCAGCCAAGCCACTCCCCGATTCTACGAGCAGTACTTC	CASSQATPRFYEQYF
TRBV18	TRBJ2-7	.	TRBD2	TGTGCCAGCTCACCACAGCCCGGCCGTCGGGGGGCCTACGAGCAGTACTTC	CASSPQPGRRGAYEQYF
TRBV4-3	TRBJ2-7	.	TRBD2	TGCGCCAGCAGCCAAGATCATGTGGGGCTAGCGGGAGGGGAATACGAGCAGTACTTC	CASSQDHVGLAGGEYEQYF
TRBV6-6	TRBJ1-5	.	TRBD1	TGTGCCAGCAGTCGGGACAGGGAGGGTCAGCCCCAGCATTTT	CASSRDREGQPQHF
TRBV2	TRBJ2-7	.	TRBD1	TGTGCCAGCAGGGGGACAGGGGGCTTGTTCGAGCAGTACTTC	CASRGTGGLFEQYF
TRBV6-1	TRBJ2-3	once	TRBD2	TGTGCCAGCACTCTCGGGACTAGTTCCTCTGATACGCAGTATTTT	CASTLGTSSSDTQYF
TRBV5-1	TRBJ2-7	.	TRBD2	TGCGCCAGCAGCCTACTAACTAGCGGGAGCTACGAGCAGTACTTC	CASSLLTSGSYEQYF
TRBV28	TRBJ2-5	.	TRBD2	TGTGCCAGCAGTTTGATTACTAGCGGGGACCTCCAAGAGACCCAGTACTTC	CASSLITSGDLQETQYF
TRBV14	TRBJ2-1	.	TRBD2	TGTGCCAGCAGCCGGACTAGCAGGAACAATGAGCAGTTCTTC	CASSRTSRNNEQFF
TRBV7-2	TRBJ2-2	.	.	TGTGCCAGCAGCTTACAAGCGAACACCGGGGAGCTGTTTTTT	CASSLQANTGELFF
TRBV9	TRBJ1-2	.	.	TGTGCCAGCAGCCCCTCACCGGAAACCTCCTATGGCTACACCTTC	CASSPSPETSYGYTF
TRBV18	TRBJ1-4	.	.	TGTGCCAGCTCACCCACGACAGGTGAAAAACTGTTTTTT	CASSPTTGEKLFF